This TCR beta chain came from a study of beta chain features in type 1 diabetes. Points from the study as a whole: Highly expressing activated T cells could be over-counted with a cDNA template. In all four CD4+ subsets, TCRB CDR3 length was significantly, moderately reduced in type 1 diabetes.

All of the isolated RNA was reverse transcribed, so expressed TCRB transcripts were sequenced. Profiling relied on immunoSEQ multiplex PCR, and the TCRdb table lists in-frame clones only, not all of them. The sample carries about 700,000 clones, around 15% recorded once. The table lists this clone with a few counts. The antigen remains undetermined. Other DNA sequences in this sample translate to the same CDR3. Germline CDR1 is MNHEY and CDR2 is SVGAGI. V was cut by 5 bases and J by 2 bases, with 6 bases left in between. The CDR3 spans 12 residues. The sequenced sample consisted of naive CD4+ T cells from blood. The sequence was obtained from a man between 18 and 29 years old with type 1 diabetes. The chain recombines TRBV6-5 with TRBJ1-1; D gene uncertain. The CDR3 sequence is CASSSINTEAFF. The DNA for the CDR3 is TGTGCCAGCAGTAGCATCAACACTGAAGCTTTCTTT.